This paragraph covers one T cell receptor (beta chain) sequence. In the source study's methods: Estimation of nucleated cell counts was performed using reference gene primer amplification. Sequenced by immunoSEQ multiplex PCR; TCRdb stores in-frame clones only, minus some. From that table come the V and J calls and clone size; the DNA was used to work out D and trimming. The profile shows some 670,000 clones, over 80% of them singletons. This entry is derived from a study of blood T cell repertoires in COVID-19. The overall study: From the United States, Italy and Spain came samples of acute and convalescent COVID-19.

Sequenced input: peripheral blood. The clonotype originates from a woman under 30 with acute or convalescent COVID-19.

The CDR3 sequence: CTSSPRPRLFWDEQYF. CDR3 in DNA: TGCACCAGCAGCCCCCGACCTAGACTCTTTTGGGACGAGCAGTACTTC. V usage is TRBV1 and J usage is TRBJ2-7; the D call in the table, TRBD2, was not verified against the DNA. TRBV1 is tagged as a pseudogene. The CDR3 loop spans 16 amino acids.